This T cell receptor beta chain appears in the sequencing data of a study of T cell changes during pregnancy in multiple sclerosis. The J segment lost 11 bases and the V segment lost 5 bases, leaving 12 bases of the junction unmatched. Germline assignment: CDR1 SGHTA and CDR2 FQGNSA. There are 13 residues in the CDR3. Profiling relied on immunoSEQ multiplex PCR, and the TCRdb table lists in-frame clones only, not all of them. Among around 42,000 clones listed, under 95% were seen once. The material sequenced was CD4+ T cells from peripheral blood mononuclear cells, taken in the third trimester of pregnancy. The sequence came from a female donor with multiple sclerosis, enrolled in a pregnancy study. The rearrangement uses TRBV7-2 and TRBJ2-7; 7 bases map to TRBD2. CDR3 amino acids: CASSTSPGTIKYF. The CDR3 region has the DNA TGTGCCAGCAGCACCTCCCCGGGGACTATAAAGTACTTC.